What follows are 3 T cell receptor beta chains derived from one specimen sequenced in a study of post-analysis software for immune sequencing data. Study-wide results and limits: A few TRBV segments were significantly more frequent in patients than in controls. TRBV5-6, TRBV5-1 and TRBV20-1 were among these segments.

These receptors have no known antigen. Built from TCR beta cDNA, the libraries had unique molecular identifiers in them. Via MiXCR, TCRdb re-called the PCR reads, giving one row per CDR3 protein. The sample carries about 800,000 distinct CDR3 sequences, 25% to 30% recorded once. Material: blood. The origin of the receptors is a girl aged 5-17 years with multiple sclerosis.

The chain uses TRBV7-2 and TRBJ2-5, with 9 bases fitting TRBD2. The CDR3 spans 13 residues. CDR1 SGHTA and CDR2 FQGNSA come from the germline V gene. The V and J ends lost 7 bases and 5 bases, in that order; junction bases with no gene match: 5. In DNA, the CDR3 is TGTGCCAGCAAATATAGCGGGAGTGAGACCCAGTACTTC. It codes for CASKYSGSETQYF.

J is TRBJ1-2 and V is TRBV20-1, with 12 bases aligning to TRBD1. V shed 6 bases and J 2 bases; nucleotides not matched to a gene: 10. The CDR3 has 16 amino acids. Germline-derived CDR1 and CDR2 are DFQATT and SNEGSKA (reference sequence). The CDR3 nucleotides are TGCAGTGCCAAGGTCCCGGGACAGGGGGCGAACTATGGCTACACCTTC. Residues: CSAKVPGQGANYGYTF.

V gene TRBV28 combines with J gene TRBJ2-7, with 12 bases lining up with TRBD2. V dropped 6 bases and J dropped 6; count of bases not matched to a gene: 9. CDR1 is MDHEN and CDR2 is SYDVKM in the germline V gene. The CDR3 is 15 residues long. The CDR3 sequence: CASRLTSGRWGEQYF. The DNA of the CDR3 is TGTGCCAGCAGGCTAACTAGCGGGAGGTGGGGCGAGCAGTACTTC.